A selection of T cell receptor beta chains follows, all from one sample in a study of shared clonotypes between healthy human individuals. TCRdb's table, derived via immunoSEQ multiplex PCR, lists solely in-frame clones and lacks some. The data contain about 2.3 million clones, 85% to 95% of them singletons. The material sequenced was naive CD4+ T cells from PBMCs. Every receptor here comes from a man between 18 and 35 years old in good health. Some clones in this sample may be carry-over from other donors' samples. Each CDR3 is given with its conserved first and last residue. The D gene is left open where the match is weak.

J gene: TRBJ2-5; V gene: TRBV11-2; D gene: NA; CDR3 protein: CASSPQDLQETQYF
J gene: TRBJ1-4; V gene: TRBV5-6; D gene: NA; CDR3 protein: CASSLTPYATNEKLFF
J gene: TRBJ2-7; V gene: TRBV9; D gene: NA; CDR3 protein: CASSGGPGEQYF
J gene: TRBJ1-2; V gene: TRBV4-3; D gene: NA; CDR3 protein: CASSQDLGGSFLGYTF
J gene: TRBJ2-7; V gene: TRBV20-1; D gene: NA; CDR3 protein: CSVKFEYEQYF
J gene: TRBJ1-2; V gene: TRBV19; D gene: NA; CDR3 protein: CASSIDRRYGYTF
J gene: TRBJ2-3; V gene: TRBV9; D gene: TRBD2; CDR3 protein: CASSRENLRGGRGNTQYF
J gene: TRBJ2-1; V gene: TRBV10-2; D gene: NA; CDR3 protein: CAIRDRGWGSSYNEQFF
J gene: TRBJ1-2; V gene: TRBV28; D gene: NA; CDR3 protein: CASSLPTRDQAYYTF
J gene: TRBJ1-3; V gene: TRBV19; D gene: TRBD1; CDR3 protein: CASRVSGTGSGNTIYF
J gene: TRBJ2-7; V gene: TRBV2; D gene: TRBD2; CDR3 protein: CASSRTSGSPGEQYF
J gene: TRBJ2-1; V gene: TRBV5-4; D gene: NA; CDR3 protein: CASSLQSSYNEQFF
J gene: TRBJ2-6; V gene: TRBV11-2; D gene: NA; CDR3 protein: CASSLNSGANVLTF
J gene: TRBJ1-1; V gene: TRBV7-2; D gene: NA; CDR3 protein: CASSSNKDSPTKAFF